This T cell receptor beta chain was recorded in a study of shared clonotypes between healthy human individuals. The repertoire was sequenced with immunoSEQ multiplex PCR; TCRdb's copy has only in-frame clones and lacks some. The sample holds hundreds of thousands of clones, 60% to 75% seen once. Germline assignment: CDR1 MDHEN and CDR2 SYDVKM. Trimming left V 3 bases short and J 14 bases short, with 14 bases between. The CDR3 consists of 12 residues. Sequencing was done on a sample of memory CD4+ T cells sorted from blood. Subset specified: CD45RA-negative fraction. The TCR comes from a woman in her 30s in good health. The J gene is TRBJ2-1, the V gene TRBV28; D is undetermined. The CDR3 reads CASSLSSGGEFF. For the CDR3, the DNA is TGTGCCAGCAGTTTGTCGTCGGGTGGGGAGTTCTTC. Using reference TRBV28 and TRBJ2-1 for the parts outside the CDR3, the full variable domain is DVKVTQSSRYLVKRTGEKVFLECVQDMDHENMFWYRQDPGLGLRLIYFSYDVKMKEKGDIPEGYSVSREKKERFSLILESASTNQTSMYLCASSLSSGGEFFGPGTRLTVL.